This T cell receptor (beta chain) was found in a study of cytomegalovirus exposure and HLA in healthy donors. Study-level information: Of about 400 genotyped donors, approximately 84% clustered with self-reported Caucasian donors.

Primers included in the PCR were 60 Vbeta and 13 Jbeta primers. TCRdb's table, derived via immunoSEQ multiplex PCR, lists solely in-frame clones and lacks some. The data contain roughly 290,000 clones, roughly 80% of them seen just once; the ten biggest clones take up about 0.3%. Germline values: CDR1 LNHDA, CDR2 SQIVND (reference sequence). The junction had 12 bases not matched to a gene; V was cut back by 7 bases and J by 7 bases. The CDR3 is made up of 17 amino acids. Input material: PBMCs. The sequence was collected from a girl aged 2 to 10 in good health and CMV-seronegative. This sequence joins TRBV19 and TRBJ2-1; 14 nucleotides line up with TRBD2. The CDR3 region has the DNA TGTGCCAGTATTAGCCGGGGGGGACTAGCGGGAGTAAATGAGCAGTTCTTC. This translates into CASISRGGLAGVNEQFF.